One sample yielded the 30 T cell receptor beta chains listed below, sequenced in a study of early T cells in non-severe SARS-CoV-2 infection. TCRdb itself ran the 5' RACE reads through MiXCR, one entry per CDR3 protein. The sample lists about 60,000 distinct CDR3 sequences; around 9% were seen once. Material for sequencing was whole blood. The receptors originated from an adult who was a healthcare worker with PCR-confirmed SARS-CoV-2 infection or an uninfected control (not recorded which).

The rearrangement uses TRBV7-6 and TRBJ1-6; a possible D gene is TRBD1 (6 bases). The V end lost 5 bases, the J end lost 8 bases, and 10 bases lay between the germline ends. Germline CDR1 reads SGHVS; CDR2 reads FNYEAQ. The CDR3 has 13 residues. CDR3 amino acids: CASSARTDSPLHF. CDR3 nucleotide sequence: TGTGCCAGCAGCGCCCGGACAGATTCACCCCTCCACTTT.

The chain carries TRBV24-1 and TRBJ2-7; D possibly matches TRBD1 or TRBD2 (6 bases each). V gave up 5 bases and J gave up 3 bases, with 22 bases separating them. The CDR3 contains 17 residues. The germline CDR1 and CDR2 sequences are KGHDR and SFDVKD. The CDR3 sequence: CATSAPLSHREDYEQYF. The DNA of the CDR3 is TGTGCCACCAGTGCCCCCCTCAGCCACAGGGAGGACTACGAGCAGTACTTC.

This chain connects TRBV3-1 to TRBJ1-1, with TRBD1 identical over 8 bases. After removal of 4 bases from V and 1 base from J, the junction contained 2 bases not matched to a gene. The CDR3 has 14 amino acids. In germline, CDR1 is LGHDT, CDR2 YNNKEL (reference sequence). This CDR3 is CASSRTGGNTEAFF. The CDR3 bases are TGTGCCAGCAGCCGAACAGGGGGGAACACTGAAGCTTTCTTT.

The V call is TRBV13, the J call TRBJ2-2; TRBD1 matches at 9 bases. The CDR3 length is 16 residues. Germline V lookup: CDR1 PRHDT, CDR2 FYEKMQ (reference sequence). With 4 bases clipped from V and 7 bases from J, the junction kept 10 bases outside the gene matches. In nucleotides, the CDR3 is TGTGCCAGCAGCTCAGGCGGACAGGGGTTGGGCGGGGAGCTGTTTTTT. It yields the protein CASSSGGQGLGGELFF.

This chain joins TRBV2 and TRBJ2-1; 7 nucleotides align to TRBD2. This CDR3 contains 15 residues. Looked up from germline, CDR1 is SNHLY and CDR2 is FYNNEI. Trimming at V came to 6 bases and at J to 9 bases, leaving 14 bases not matched to a gene. The CDR3 nucleotides read TGTGCCAGCAGCTCCCGCCTAGCGGAGGGTGGTGAGCAGTTCTTC. Translated: CASSSRLAEGGEQFF.

This clonotype was counted many times. This chain uses TRBV7-9 with TRBJ1-6; 11 bases agree with TRBD1. Germline CDR1 is SEHNR and CDR2 is FQNEAQ (reference sequence). Trimming removed 6 bases from V and 3 bases from J; junction bases left unmatched: 4. CDR3 length equals 16 residues. The CDR3 bases are TGTGCCAGCAGAACGGGACAGGGGGACTATAATTCACCCCTCCACTTT. As protein: CASRTGQGDYNSPLHF. Drawing the rest from reference TRBV7-9 and TRBJ1-6, the complete variable domain is DTGVSQNPRHKITKRGQNVTFRCDPISEHNRLYWYRQTLGQGPEFLTYFQNEAQLEKSRLLSDRFSAERPKGSFSTLEIQRTEQGDSAMYLCASRTGQGDYNSPLHFGNGTRLTVT.

This clonotype came up many times. The genes are TRBV7-2 and TRBJ2-5, with TRBD1 matching 7 bases. V lost 3 bases to trimming and J lost 5 bases; unmatched junction nucleotides: 9. Germline V gene data show CDR1 as SGHTA and CDR2 as FQGNSA. This CDR3 spans 15 amino acids. In nucleotides, the CDR3 is TGTGCCAGCAGCTTCCTGACAGGGACAACTGAGACCCAGTACTTC. Its translation is CASSFLTGTTETQYF. The full variable domain, with the rest looked up from reference TRBV7-2 and TRBJ2-5, is GAGVSQSPSNKVTEKGKDVELRCDPISGHTALYWYRQSLGQGLEFLIYFQGNSAPDKSGLPSDRFSAERTGGSVSTLTIQRTQQEDSAVYLCASSFLTGTTETQYFGPGTRLLVL.

The table lists this clonotype with a few counts. The CDR3 reads CASSFDPTSTDTQYF. As DNA, the CDR3 is TGCGCCAGCAGCTTCGACCCTACTAGCACAGATACGCAGTATTTT. This chain uses TRBV5-1 with TRBJ2-3; D is ambiguous. Germline V gene sequence: CDR1 SGHRS, CDR2 YFSETQ. Trimming removed 2 bases at V and 0 bases at J, with 10 bases between. The length of the CDR3 is 15 residues.

The chain links TRBV28 to TRBJ1-6; 7 bases agree with TRBD1. This CDR3 comprises 13 residues. Unmatched junction bases numbered 6, after V lost 6 bases and J lost 10 bases. Per the germline V gene, CDR1 is MDHEN and CDR2 is SYDVKM. CDR3 amino acids: CASRIQGESPLHF. Here the CDR3 DNA reads TGTGCCAGCAGAATCCAGGGGGAATCACCCCTCCACTTT. Variable domain in full (rest from reference TRBV28 and TRBJ1-6): DVKVTQSSRYLVKRTGEKVFLECVQDMDHENMFWYRQDPGLGLRLIYFSYDVKMKEKGDIPEGYSVSREKKERFSLILESASTNQTSMYLCASRIQGESPLHFGNGTRLTVT.

This clonotype has a handful of counts. J is TRBJ2-1 and V is TRBV3-1; no definite D call. V was trimmed by 4 bases and J by 0 bases, leaving 10 bases between them. Germline-derived CDR1 and CDR2 are LGHDT and YNNKEL (reference sequence). The CDR3 loop spans 15 amino acids. Written as DNA, the CDR3 is TGTGCCAGCAGCCCCTATATAAGCTCCTACAATGAGCAGTTCTTC. Protein product: CASSPYISSYNEQFF.

In its sample, this clonotype was seen many times. This chain joins TRBV6-2 or TRBV6-3 and TRBJ2-7; tentative D call: TRBD2 (5 bases). The CDR3 length is 14 residues. Germline V gene sequence: CDR1 MNHEY, CDR2 SVGEGT. The V gene lost 11 bases and the J gene lost 2 bases, with 19 bases spanning the gap. DNA for the CDR3: TGTGCCTGCCGACTGCGGACTCTCACCTACGAGCAGTACTTC. Residues: CACRLRTLTYEQYF.

This clonotype was seen ten or more times. The chain employs TRBV12-3 or TRBV12-4 and TRBJ1-4, with 9 bases identical to TRBD1. The CDR3 spans 15 residues. V dropped 6 bases and J dropped 8; count of bases not matched to a gene: 10. The CDR3 DNA follows: TGTGCCAGCAGCAGGGGACAGGGCCAAGGAGAAAAACTGTTTTTT. Its translation is CASSRGQGQGEKLFF.

The chain has TRBV7-7 and TRBJ2-3; D remains unclear. Trimming pared 5 bases from V and 4 bases from J, leaving 10 bases between. The V gene's germline CDR1 is SSHAT and CDR2 FNYEAQ (reference sequence). The CDR3 loop spans 13 amino acids. CDR3 sequence (DNA): TGTGCCAGCAGCCCCTGGGGTGCAGATACGCAGTATTTT. Protein: CASSPWGADTQYF.

V and J are TRBV7-2 and TRBJ2-1; 10 bases map to TRBD2. CDR1 is SGHTA, CDR2 FQGNSA, per germline. Germline trimming cut 4 bases from V and 8 bases from J; bases unmatched to any gene: 8. The CDR3 totals 15 residues. The CDR3 DNA reads as TGTGCCAGCAGCTCCGGGGCTAGCGGGAGCGATGAGCAGTTCTTC. Amino acid sequence: CASSSGASGSDEQFF.

This clonotype has ten or more counts. The V gene is TRBV4-2, the J gene TRBJ2-4; 10 bases agree with TRBD2. The CDR3 loop spans 16 amino acids. V was pared by 1 base and J by 0 bases, with 0 bases of the junction left unmatched. Germline CDR1 LGHNA, CDR2 YNFKEQ. The CDR3 DNA reads TGTGCCAGCAGCCAAGGACTAGCGGGAGCCAAAAACATTCAGTACTTC. Encoded protein: CASSQGLAGAKNIQYF.

J is TRBJ2-7 and V is TRBV7-6; 7 bases map to TRBD1. The CDR3 covers 15 residues. V shed 5 bases and J 1 base; nucleotides not matched to a gene: 8. Germline V gives CDR1 SGHVS, CDR2 FNYEAQ. CDR3 sequence reads: CASSTQQTGSYEQYF. CDR3 bases: TGTGCCAGCAGCACCCAACAGACAGGGTCCTACGAGCAGTACTTC.

The table lists this clonotype with a few counts. This chain links TRBV6-4 with TRBJ2-1, with 9 bases fitting TRBD1. Germline V lookup: CDR1 MRHNA, CDR2 SNTAGT. This CDR3 contains 18 residues. Losses at the gene ends were 0 bases for V and 4 bases for J; bases not matched to a gene: 10. The CDR3 region has the DNA TGTGCCAGCAGTGACTCTGGGACAGGGTCCCCTGGGTACAATGAGCAGTTCTTC. It codes for CASSDSGTGSPGYNEQFF.

The table lists this clonotype with a few counts. This chain's CDR3 is CSVAPAGYGSTEAFF. The CDR3 bases are TGCAGCGTTGCGCCGGCAGGGTACGGGAGCACTGAAGCTTTCTTT. V usage is TRBV29-1 and J usage is TRBJ1-1, with D possibly matching TRBD1 (5 bases). The germline gives CDR1 SQVTM, CDR2 ANQGSEA. The CDR3 runs to 15 residues. V lost 4 bases to trimming and J lost 4 bases, with 19 bases between them.

The chain carries TRBV28 and TRBJ2-3, with a weak D call TRBD2 (6 bases). V was shortened by 4 bases and J by 5 bases, with 16 bases between the two germline ends. The CDR3 extends over 15 amino acids. The germline V gene encodes CDR1 MDHEN and CDR2 SYDVKM. The CDR3 region is CASSSQAGLGDTQYF. Written as DNA, the CDR3 is TGTGCCAGCAGTTCCCAGGCGGGACTGGGAGATACGCAGTATTTT.

The chain uses TRBV7-9 and TRBJ1-1, with D hard to call. V lost 2 bases to trimming and J lost 4 bases, with 11 bases between them. Germline CDR1 is SEHNR and CDR2 is FQNEAQ (reference sequence). The CDR3 totals 14 residues. The CDR3 spells CASSLKTPSTEAFF. In DNA form, the CDR3 reads TGTGCCAGCAGCTTAAAGACACCATCCACTGAAGCTTTCTTT.

This chain links TRBV19 with TRBJ2-7; 7 nucleotides match TRBD2. Germline V CDR1 and CDR2: LNHDA, SQIVND (reference sequence). The V and J ends lost 4 bases and 6 bases, in that order; junction bases with no gene match: 6. The CDR3 is 13 residues long. In DNA, the CDR3 is TGTGCCAGTAGTAGTCAGGGAGGGGCCGAGCAGTACTTC. It is translated as CASSSQGGAEQYF.

This clonotype was seen at least ten times. V and J are TRBV12-3 or TRBV12-4 and TRBJ1-5; D possibly corresponds to TRBD1 (6 bases). The CDR3 spans 15 residues. V was pared by 1 base and J by 5 bases, with 12 bases between. The CDR3 loop reads CASSLGGLIDQPQHF. The CDR3 nucleotides read TGTGCCAGCAGTTTAGGGGGGCTCATAGATCAGCCCCAGCATTTT.

This clonotype showed up many times. The chain carries TRBV7-8 and TRBJ2-2; the match to TRBD1 covers 7 bases. V lost 4 bases and J lost 0; bases outside the gene matches: 2. Per germline, CDR1 SGHVS and CDR2 FQNEAQ. The CDR3 runs to 15 residues. The CDR3 coding sequence is TGTGCCAGCAGCTCAGGACAGGCGAACACCGGGGAGCTGTTTTTT. Its translation is CASSSGQANTGELFF.

This clonotype was seen only a few times. V usage is TRBV27 and J usage is TRBJ1-6, with 7 nucleotides matching TRBD1. The CDR3 has 15 residues. In germline, CDR1 is MNHEY, CDR2 SMNVEV (reference sequence). V lost 2 bases and J lost 6; bases outside the gene matches: 4. CDR3 nucleotide sequence: TGTGCCAGCAGTTTACGACAGGGAGGTAATTCACCCCTCCACTTT. This encodes CASSLRQGGNSPLHF.

This clonotype is medium-sized by share. The chain joins TRBV20-1 to TRBJ2-7, with 9 bases matching TRBD2. Germline V lookup: CDR1 DFQATT, CDR2 SNEGSKA (reference sequence). With 6 bases clipped from V and 2 bases from J, the junction kept 14 bases outside the gene matches. The CDR3 is 16 amino acids. The CDR3 region is CSARQRERGEAYEQYF. DNA of the CDR3: TGCAGTGCAAGACAGCGGGAGCGGGGGGAGGCCTACGAGCAGTACTTC.

The chain recombines TRBV18 with TRBJ1-4, with D perhaps matching TRBD1 (6 bases). The CDR3 contains 16 residues. The germline CDR1 and CDR2 sequences are KGHSH and LQKENI. V gave up 3 bases and J gave up 7 bases, with 18 bases separating them. The CDR3 protein is CASSPTVGGGREKLFF. In DNA, the CDR3 is TGTGCCAGCTCACCTACCGTCGGGGGCGGCCGTGAAAAACTGTTTTTT.

This chain links TRBV3-1 with TRBJ1-6; perhaps TRBD1 as D (5 bases). CDR3 size: 14 residues. Trimming removed 3 bases from V and 7 bases from J, with 10 bases in between. Per germline, CDR1 LGHDT and CDR2 YNNKEL (reference sequence). In DNA, the CDR3 is TGTGCCAGCAGCCACGACAGAGGGAATTCACCCCTCCACTTT. As protein: CASSHDRGNSPLHF.

The V call is TRBV3-1, the J call TRBJ2-5, with 8 nucleotides matching TRBD1. The J segment lost 5 bases and the V segment lost 8 bases, leaving 4 bases of the junction unmatched. Germline CDR1 is LGHDT and CDR2 is YNNKEL (reference sequence). The CDR3 has 12 amino acids. For the CDR3, the DNA is TGTGCCAGCGCCAGGGGGCATGAGACCCAGTACTTC. Its translation: CASARGHETQYF.

This clonotype showed up just a few times. The DNA for the CDR3 is TGTGCCAGCAGTTCTCAGGGGGCGCCGGACACTGAAGCTTTCTTT. This gives the protein CASSSQGAPDTEAFF. The chain links TRBV28 to TRBJ1-1; 8 bases are shared with TRBD1. The CDR3 covers 15 residues. Germline CDR1 MDHEN, CDR2 SYDVKM. With 4 bases clipped from V and 3 bases from J, the junction kept 7 bases outside the gene matches.

This clonotype was found many times. V is TRBV2 and J is TRBJ2-4; the D call may be TRBD1 or TRBD2 (5 bases each). This CDR3 is built from 15 residues. The ends were cut back, 7 bases at V and 0 bases at J, with 13 bases in the middle. Germline V gene sequence: CDR1 SNHLY, CDR2 FYNNEI. CDR3 loop: CASKGDVGAKNIQYF. The CDR3 DNA reads TGTGCCAGCAAAGGGGACGTAGGAGCCAAAAACATTCAGTACTTC.